This T cell receptor beta chain was identified in a study of T cell changes during pregnancy in multiple sclerosis. Trimming at V came to 2 bases and at J to 2 bases, leaving 1 base not matched to a gene. CDR3 size: 15 residues. Germline values: CDR1 MNHNY, CDR2 SVGAGI (reference sequence). Measured with immunoSEQ multiplex PCR; TCRdb has only the in-frame clones, and not every one. This table holds around 56,000 clones, about nine tenths found once. The clonotype was recovered from a female donor with multiple sclerosis, enrolled in a pregnancy study. V usage is TRBV6-6 and J usage is TRBJ1-5, with TRBD1 identical over 9 bases. The sample was CD4+ T cells from peripheral blood mononuclear cells, taken in the first trimester of pregnancy. The CDR3 protein is CASSYRTGGNQPQHF. As DNA, the CDR3 is TGTGCCAGCAGTTACAGGACAGGGGGCAATCAGCCCCAGCATTTT.